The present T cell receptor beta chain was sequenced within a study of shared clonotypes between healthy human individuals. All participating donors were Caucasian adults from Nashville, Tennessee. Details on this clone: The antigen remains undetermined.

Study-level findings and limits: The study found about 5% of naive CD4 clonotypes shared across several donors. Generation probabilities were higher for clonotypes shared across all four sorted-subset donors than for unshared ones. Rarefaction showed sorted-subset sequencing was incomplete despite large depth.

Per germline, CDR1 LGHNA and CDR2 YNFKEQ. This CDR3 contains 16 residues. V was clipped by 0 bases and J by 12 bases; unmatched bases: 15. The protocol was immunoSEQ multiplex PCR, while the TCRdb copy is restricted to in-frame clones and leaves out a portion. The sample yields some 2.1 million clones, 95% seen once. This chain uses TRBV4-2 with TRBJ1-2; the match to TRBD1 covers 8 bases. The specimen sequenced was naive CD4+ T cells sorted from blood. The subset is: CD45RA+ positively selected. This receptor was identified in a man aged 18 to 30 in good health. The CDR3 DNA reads TGTGCCAGCAGCCAAGATGCCGGGACAGGTTCTTTGTCGGACACCTTC. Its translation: CASSQDAGTGSLSDTF.